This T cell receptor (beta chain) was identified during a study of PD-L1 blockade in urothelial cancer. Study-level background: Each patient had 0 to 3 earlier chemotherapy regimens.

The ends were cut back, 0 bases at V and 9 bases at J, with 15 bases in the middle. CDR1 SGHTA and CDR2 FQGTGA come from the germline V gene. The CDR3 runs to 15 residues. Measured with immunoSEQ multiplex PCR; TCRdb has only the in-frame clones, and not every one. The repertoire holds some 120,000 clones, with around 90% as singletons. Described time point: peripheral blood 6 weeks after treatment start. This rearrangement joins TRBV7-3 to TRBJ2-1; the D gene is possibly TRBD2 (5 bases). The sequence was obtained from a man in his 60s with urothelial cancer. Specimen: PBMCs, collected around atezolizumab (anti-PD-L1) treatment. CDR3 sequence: CASSLTPGSGVEQFF. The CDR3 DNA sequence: TGTGCCAGCAGCTTAACGCCGGGGTCTGGGGTTGAGCAGTTCTTC.